This record looks at one T cell receptor (beta chain) sequence and its context. Its antigen is unknown. Positive CCR7 selection of CD45RO-negative cells yielded the naive CD8 cells, and terminally differentiated effector memory CD45RA+ cells were excluded. The CDR3 is 15 residues long. V was cut by 4 bases and J by 6 bases, with 18 bases left in between. Germline V gives CDR1 MNHNS, CDR2 SASEGT. The data were taken from a study of shared clonotypes between healthy human individuals. Study results and limitations: Non-shared clonotypes were found to have lower generation probabilities than the clonotypes that were shared by all four of the sorted-subset donors. Donors were few, which limited the genetic and exposure-history diversity represented.

Genomic DNA belonging to each subset was distributed in equal measure over several immunoSEQ plates. Original processing notes: ImmunoSEQ output lacked quality scores and full-length reads, limiting matched filtering. TCRdb keeps only in-frame clones here, not all; method: immunoSEQ multiplex PCR. The V and J calls and clone size are taken from that table; D and trimming were inferred from the DNA. The data hold about 2 million clones, with about 95% observed a single time. Sequencing was performed on naive CD8+ T cells sorted from blood. The clonotype originates from a man younger than 30 in good health. The chain couples TRBV6-1 to TRBJ1-2; D remains ambiguous. CDR3: CASSASRGENHGYTF. The CDR3, as DNA: TGTGCCAGCAGTGCCTCTCGGGGTGAAAATCATGGCTACACCTTC.